The 22 T cell receptor beta chains given below trace back to one sample, sequenced in a study of cytomegalovirus exposure and HLA in healthy donors. 60 Vbeta and 13 Jbeta primers were used in PCR. The protocol was immunoSEQ multiplex PCR, while the TCRdb copy is restricted to in-frame clones and leaves out a portion. The profile shows about 200,000 clones, roughly four fifths of them singletons. Specimen: PBMCs. Receptor source: a woman in her 30s in good health and CMV-seropositive.

This clone has only one observation. The V gene is TRBV5-4, the J gene TRBJ2-7; 9 bases are shared with TRBD1. Germline V lookup: CDR1 SGHNT, CDR2 YYREEE (reference sequence). Germline trimming cut 3 bases from V and 2 bases from J; bases unmatched to any gene: 6. The CDR3 spans 15 residues. CDR3 sequence: CASSSQGARAYEQYF. As DNA, the CDR3 is TGTGCCAGCAGCTCACAGGGGGCGCGAGCCTACGAGCAGTACTTC.

This chain links TRBV7-9 with TRBJ1-1; D might be TRBD1 (5 bases). Germline V gives CDR1 SEHNR, CDR2 FQNEAQ (reference sequence). The V end lost 1 base, the J end lost 8 bases, and 8 bases lay between the germline ends. The length of the CDR3 is 12 residues. CDR3 loop: CASSLGQREAFF. For the CDR3, the DNA is TGTGCCAGCAGCTTAGGACAGCGAGAAGCTTTCTTT.

This clone was seen only once. The genes are TRBV7-2 and TRBJ2-7; the match to TRBD1 covers 7 bases. After removal of 4 bases from V and 2 bases from J, the junction contained 5 bases not matched to a gene. The CDR3 has 14 amino acids. From germline, CDR1 is SGHTA and CDR2 FQGNSA. CDR3 sequence reads: CASSSRTGTYEQYF. DNA of the CDR3: TGTGCCAGCAGCTCTAGGACAGGTACCTACGAGCAGTACTTC.

The rearrangement links TRBV7-2 to TRBJ1-5; a weak D match, TRBD1 (5 bases). The CDR3 contains 15 residues. Germline V gene sequence: CDR1 SGHTA, CDR2 FQGNSA. Trimming took off 8 bases at V and 0 bases at J, with 14 bases between the two ends. CDR3: CASGAELNSNQPQHF. The CDR3 DNA follows: TGTGCCAGCGGGGCCGAACTGAATAGCAATCAGCCCCAGCATTTT.

The gene calls are TRBV19 and TRBJ1-6; 8 nucleotides agree with TRBD1. After removal of 2 bases from V and 8 bases from J, the junction contained 5 bases not matched to a gene. This CDR3 contains 15 residues. Germline CDR1 reads LNHDA; CDR2 reads SQIVND (reference sequence). The CDR3 sequence: CASSIRTGIDSPLHF. The CDR3, as DNA: TGTGCCAGTAGTATACGGACAGGGATTGATTCACCCCTCCACTTT.

In DNA form, the CDR3 reads TGTGCCATCAGTGAGTCACCGGGGACTAATGAAAAACTGTTTTTT. Protein product: CAISESPGTNEKLFF. The V and J genes are TRBV10-3 and TRBJ1-4; D unresolved. V was shortened by 0 bases and J by 2 bases, with 7 bases between the two germline ends. This CDR3 is 15 amino acids long. Germline V gene lookup returns CDR1 ENHRY and CDR2 SYGVKD.

This sequence joins TRBV9 and TRBJ1-4; 8 positions match TRBD1. The CDR3 covers 15 residues. The V gene end was trimmed by 3 bases and the J gene end by 7 bases; junction bases not matched to a gene: 8. Per the germline V gene, CDR1 is SGDLS and CDR2 is YYNGEE. CDR3 bases: TGTGCCAGCAGCGCCCGACAGGGGTTAGGTGAAAAACTGTTTTTT. The encoded protein is CASSARQGLGEKLFF.

J is TRBJ2-6 and V is TRBV5-1, with TRBD1 matching 8 bases. The J segment lost 0 bases and the V segment lost 2 bases, leaving 1 base of the junction unmatched. CDR3 length: 16 residues. Germline-derived CDR1 and CDR2 are SGHRS and YFSETQ. The CDR3 sequence is CASSFTGGSGANVLTF. The CDR3, as DNA: TGCGCCAGCAGCTTTACAGGGGGCTCTGGGGCCAACGTCCTGACTTTC.

The V gene is TRBV28, the J gene TRBJ1-3; TRBD1 might be the D (6 bases). Between the trimmed V and J ends, which lost 3 bases and 5 bases, there was a span of 11 bases. CDR1 MDHEN and CDR2 SYDVKM come from the germline V gene. This CDR3 spans 14 amino acids. CDR3 nucleotides: TGTGCCAGCAGTTTGAAGCAGGGGCGAAACACCATATATTTT. Translating gives CASSLKQGRNTIYF.

The rearrangement uses TRBV9 and TRBJ1-1; tentative D call: TRBD1 (5 bases). V lost 0 bases and J 3 bases, leaving 12 bases between the germline ends. In germline, CDR1 is SGDLS, CDR2 YYNGEE. The CDR3 totals 15 residues. CDR3 bases: TGTGCCAGCAGCGTAGGCCAGGGAGGGGACACTGAAGCTTTCTTT. This gives the protein CASSVGQGGDTEAFF.

The J gene is TRBJ2-3, the V gene TRBV29-1, with TRBD2 matching over 7 bases. The CDR3 spans 14 residues. Losses at the gene ends were 3 bases for V and 1 base for J; bases not matched to a gene: 4. From germline, CDR1 is SQVTM and CDR2 ANQGSEA. The CDR3 sequence is CSVEGLKGTDTQYF. CDR3 in DNA: TGCAGCGTTGAGGGACTAAAGGGCACAGATACGCAGTATTTT.

V usage is TRBV10-3 and J usage is TRBJ1-1; D unresolved. The CDR3 has 17 amino acids. V shed 3 bases and J shed 1 base, with 18 bases lying between them. From germline, CDR1 is ENHRY and CDR2 SYGVKD. CDR3: CAISDAGLLGRNTEAFF. The CDR3 region has the DNA TGTGCCATCAGTGACGCCGGGCTTCTAGGGAGGAACACTGAAGCTTTCTTT.

The V call is TRBV6-4, the J call TRBJ2-3, with D possibly being TRBD2 (6 bases). Germline lookup yields CDR1 MRHNA and CDR2 SNTAGT. CDR3 length: 13 residues. Trimming stripped 5 bases from V and 0 bases from J, with 6 bases between. The CDR3 DNA reads as TGTGCCAGCAGTAGCGGGAGCACAGATACGCAGTATTTT. Translation: CASSSGSTDTQYF.

The rearrangement uses TRBV14 and TRBJ2-1; 10 bases match TRBD2. The V segment lost 2 bases and the J segment 4 bases; nucleotides outside the gene matches: 8. The CDR3 has 17 residues. Germline V lookup: CDR1 SGHDN, CDR2 FVKESK. The DNA for the CDR3 is TGTGCCAGCAGCCAACGAGGGACTAGCGAGTTTTACAATGAGCAGTTCTTC. Translation: CASSQRGTSEFYNEQFF.

The chain links TRBV15 to TRBJ2-4; 7 bases are a match to TRBD1. V lost 5 bases, J lost 4 bases, and 5 bases stayed unmatched. Germline loops: CDR1 LNHNV, CDR2 YYDKDF (reference sequence). CDR3 length: 14 amino acids. CDR3 region: CATSLGQAKNIQYF. The DNA for the CDR3 is TGTGCCACCAGCCTTGGACAGGCAAAAAACATTCAGTACTTC.

The genes are TRBV25-1 and TRBJ2-6, with 10 bases matching TRBD1. Trimming took 8 bases from V and 0 from J; bases not matched to a gene: 4. CDR3 length: 16 amino acids. Germline loops: CDR1 MGHDK, CDR2 SYGVNS. CDR3 amino acids: CASRDRGASGANVLTF. The CDR3 nucleotides are TGTGCCAGCCGGGACAGGGGTGCCTCTGGGGCCAACGTCCTGACTTTC. The entire variable domain, with the rest obtained from reference TRBV25-1 and TRBJ2-6, is as follows: EADIYQTPRYLVIGTGKKITLECSQTMGHDKMYWYQQDPGMELHLIHYSYGVNSTEKGDLSSESTVSRIRTEHFPLTLESARPSHTSQYLCASRDRGASGANVLTFGAGSRLTVL.

The chain has TRBV27 and TRBJ1-2; D remains unclear. Germline V gene sequence: CDR1 MNHEY, CDR2 SMNVEV (reference sequence). V dropped 6 bases and J dropped 8 bases, with 22 bases sitting between them. CDR3 length equals 15 residues. The CDR3 protein is CASRPLPQAGRGYTF. The CDR3, as DNA: TGTGCCAGCAGACCCCTGCCGCAAGCGGGGAGGGGCTACACCTTC.

This clone was counted a single time. V gene TRBV28 combines with J gene TRBJ2-3; 11 bases are a match to TRBD1. V lost 3 bases and J lost 0; bases outside the gene matches: 14. The CDR3 runs to 20 residues. Germline V gene sequence: CDR1 MDHEN, CDR2 SYDVKM. In DNA form, the CDR3 reads TGTGCCAGCAGTTTCGAGGACAGGGGGCGGTGGCTGCGCAGCACAGATACGCAGTATTTT. It specifies CASSFEDRGRWLRSTDTQYF. Complete variable domain (other parts from reference TRBV28 and TRBJ2-3): DVKVTQSSRYLVKRTGEKVFLECVQDMDHENMFWYRQDPGLGLRLIYFSYDVKMKEKGDIPEGYSVSREKKERFSLILESASTNQTSMYLCASSFEDRGRWLRSTDTQYFGPGTRLTVL.

In this sample, this clone turned up a few times. The DNA of the CDR3 is TGTGCCAGCAGTTCAACCACAGGATCGGTTGAAGCTTTCTTT. Protein: CASSSTTGSVEAFF. The rearrangement links TRBV6-5 to TRBJ1-1, with D tentatively TRBD1 (5 bases). CDR3 length: 14 amino acids. Between the trimmed V and J ends, which lost 4 bases and 7 bases, there was a span of 16 bases. Germline CDR1 is MNHEY and CDR2 is SVGAGI.

In DNA, the CDR3 is TGTGCCAGCCGCAGGGGAGCGGTTTCACCCCTCCACTTT. Its translation is CASRRGAVSPLHF. This chain uses TRBV28 with TRBJ1-6, with D possibly matching TRBD1 (6 bases). Between the trimmed V and J ends, which lost 8 bases and 9 bases, there was a span of 14 bases. The length of the CDR3 is 13 residues. Germline CDR1 reads MDHEN; CDR2 reads SYDVKM.

The V gene is TRBV29-1, the J gene TRBJ1-2; 7 bases agree with TRBD1. CDR1 is SQVTM, CDR2 ANQGSEA, per germline. This CDR3 comprises 13 residues. CDR3 sequence: CTKGQCINYGYTF. Here the CDR3 DNA reads TGCACCAAGGGACAGTGTATTAACTATGGCTACACCTTC. The full variable domain, its missing parts supplied by reference TRBV29-1 and TRBJ1-2, is SAVISQKPSRDICQRGTSLTIQCQVDSQVTMMFWYRQQPGQSLTLIATANQGSEATYESGFVIDKFPISRPNLTFSTLTVSNMSPEDSSIYLCTKGQCINYGYTFGSGTRLTVV.

The V gene is TRBV5-4, the J gene TRBJ2-7, with 7 bases aligning to TRBD1. The CDR3 extends over 15 amino acids. The trim removed 3 bases at V and 1 base at J, leaving 7 bases unmatched. Germline loops: CDR1 SGHNT, CDR2 YYREEE (reference sequence). CDR3 sequence (DNA): TGTGCCAGCAGCTGGGACAGAAGTACATCCTACGAGCAGTACTTC. The encoded protein is CASSWDRSTSYEQYF.